Sequencing of this T cell receptor (beta chain) was carried out in a study of T cell responses to AZD1222 COVID-19 vaccine. Germline CDR1 reads MNHNY; CDR2 reads SVGAGI (reference sequence). V trimming: 6 bases; J trimming: 8 bases; junction bases outside the gene matches: 9. CDR3 length equals 13 residues. For this clone: Its antigen is unidentified.

TCRdb keeps only in-frame clones here, not all; method: immunoSEQ multiplex PCR. The sample holds over 95,000 clones, more than 85% seen once. Whole-study results and caveats: Nearly half of unique spike-specific TCRs reportedly avoided B.1.351 and B.1.1.7 mutated regions. After the peak T cell response, and only then, were repertoires sampled. Across spike, vaccine-associated CD4 TCRs were found, dominant at 160-218 and 743-854. Donors, mostly white British, included more females; clonal diversity was possibly underestimated.

This sample comprised peripheral blood, obtained on day 0 of AZD1222 vaccination. The clonotype originates from an adult in good health. This sequence joins TRBV6-6 and TRBJ1-2; 7 nucleotides agree with TRBD1. The CDR3 here is CASSTRQGGGYTF. CDR3 DNA: TGTGCCAGCAGCACTCGACAGGGAGGGGGCTACACCTTC.